This T cell receptor (beta chain) was captured by sequencing in a study of cytomegalovirus exposure and HLA in healthy donors. Study findings and constraints: HLA alleles were associated with some 17,000 TCR beta sequences in a later analysis at 0.05 false discovery rate. A later analysis by the authors found several of the most significant clusters apparently linked to common viral pathogens. Cytomegalovirus status was reportedly diagnosed by the classifier with high sensitivity and specificity.

Germline V lookup: CDR1 MDHEN, CDR2 SYDVKM. Trimming at V came to 10 bases and at J to 7 bases, leaving 8 bases not matched to a gene. CDR3 length: 13 residues. Comments on this clone: Its antigen remains unidentified.

This PCR relied on a set of 60 Vbeta primers and 13 Jbeta primers. The repertoire was sequenced with immunoSEQ multiplex PCR; TCRdb's copy has only in-frame clones and lacks some. The sample shows 100,000 or so clones, 60% to 80% of them seen only once. This receptor was obtained from a human donor in good health. Sequencing was carried out using PBMCs. This chain connects TRBV28 to TRBJ1-4; 8 nucleotides agree with TRBD1. The CDR3 region is CAIRTGPSEKLFF. CDR3 in DNA: TGTGCCATTCGGACAGGGCCAAGTGAAAAACTGTTTTTT.